This T cell receptor (beta chain) was observed in a study of T cell changes during pregnancy in multiple sclerosis. Repertoires were generated with immunoSEQ multiplex PCR, while TCRdb's copy carries only in-frame clones and drops some. Of roughly 38,000 clones in the sample, under 95% were seen once. This CDR3 contains 15 residues. The V segment lost 5 bases and the J segment 4 bases; nucleotides outside the gene matches: 7. Germline V gene sequence: CDR1 SGHTA, CDR2 FQGNSA. The source is a female donor in good health, enrolled as a control in a pregnancy study. This chain uses TRBV7-2 with TRBJ2-5; 10 nucleotides align to TRBD2. Sequenced here: CD4+ T cells from peripheral blood mononuclear cells, sampled in the second trimester of pregnancy. The CDR3 loop is CASSGRTSGLETQYF. DNA for the CDR3: TGTGCCAGCAGCGGACGGACTAGCGGCCTAGAGACCCAGTACTTC.